The next 17 T cell receptor beta chains were all read from a single sample in a study of blood T cell repertoires in COVID-19. This table comes from immunoSEQ multiplex PCR, and its TCRdb copy is limited to in-frame clones, with some not included. This table has about 250,000 clones, 70% to 90% appearing once. The sequenced sample was peripheral blood. Receptors originate from a man between 50 and 59 years old with acute or convalescent COVID-19.

The chain carries TRBV18 and TRBJ1-1; the D gene is possibly TRBD1 (5 bases). Looked up from germline, CDR1 is KGHSH and CDR2 is LQKENI. The CDR3 has 13 amino acids. V was pared by 2 bases and J by 9 bases, with 13 bases between. The DNA of the CDR3 is TGTGCCAGCTCACCAAGGCCGACAGAGAAAGCTTTCTTT. Translated, it gives CASSPRPTEKAFF.

V and J are TRBV5-6 and TRBJ2-5; no clear D gene. Trimming shortened V by 0 bases and J by 7 bases, and 4 bases separated the two germline ends. CDR3 length: 11 residues. Germline CDR1 SGHDT, CDR2 YYEEEE. The CDR3 reads CASSLGLTQYF. As DNA, the CDR3 is TGTGCCAGCAGCTTGGGGCTGACCCAGTACTTC.

This chain connects TRBV9 to TRBJ2-7; 9 nucleotides align to TRBD2. CDR3 size: 17 residues. The junction had 8 bases not matched to a gene; V was cut back by 0 bases and J by 1 base. The germline V gene has CDR1 SGDLS and CDR2 YYNGEE. DNA of the CDR3: TGTGCCAGCAGCGTAGGTTCCCCTCTAGCGGGATCCTACGAGCAGTACTTC. This translates into CASSVGSPLAGSYEQYF. The full variable domain, completed using reference TRBV9 and TRBJ2-7, is DSGVTQTPKHLITATGQRVTLRCSPRSGDLSVYWYQQSLDQGLQFLIQYYNGEERAKGNILERFSAQQFPDLHSELNLSSLELGDSALYFCASSVGSPLAGSYEQYFGPGTRLTVT.

The V call is TRBV4-1, the J call TRBJ1-1, with 7 positions matching TRBD1. Germline loops: CDR1 MGHRA, CDR2 YSYEKL. The CDR3 runs to 16 residues. J gave up 0 bases and V 0 bases, and 4 bases lay outside the gene matches. The CDR3 spells CASSQETGAMNTEAFF. The CDR3, as DNA: TGCGCCAGCAGCCAAGAAACAGGGGCTATGAACACTGAAGCTTTCTTT.

The J gene is TRBJ2-1, the V gene TRBV5-4; 9 bases fit TRBD1. V lost 2 bases to trimming and J lost 8 bases; unmatched junction nucleotides: 8. Germline CDR1 SGHNT, CDR2 YYREEE (reference sequence). CDR3 length: 15 residues. CDR3 sequence reads: CASSFGRDRVYEQFF. CDR3 bases: TGTGCCAGCAGCTTTGGGCGGGACAGGGTCTATGAGCAGTTCTTC.

This rearrangement joins TRBV3-1 (or the pseudogene TRBV3-2) to TRBJ2-7, with a weak D call TRBD2 (5 bases). The germline CDR1 and CDR2 sequences are LGHDT and YNNKEL (reference sequence). V was shortened by 4 bases and J by 0 bases, with 16 bases between the two germline ends. The CDR3 covers 16 residues. This chain's CDR3 is CASSLGGLGLSYEQYF. The CDR3 DNA reads as TGTGCCAGCAGCCTCGGAGGTCTAGGCCTCTCCTACGAGCAGTACTTC.

The gene calls are TRBV7-9 and TRBJ2-7, with TRBD2 identical over 8 bases. V lost 0 bases, J lost 5 bases, and 9 bases stayed unmatched. This CDR3 comprises 16 residues. CDR1 and CDR2 (germline): SEHNR, FQNEAQ (reference sequence). CDR3 amino acids: CASSLALRGGGDEQYF. The CDR3 DNA reads as TGTGCCAGCAGCTTAGCGCTTCGGGGGGGCGGGGACGAGCAGTACTTC.

CDR3 residues: CATRDSGYNEQFF. CDR3 coding DNA: TGTGCCACCAGGGACAGCGGATACAATGAGCAGTTCTTC. V and J are TRBV24-1 and TRBJ2-1; TRBD1 is a possible D gene (6 bases). This CDR3 region has 13 residues. CDR1 and CDR2 from the germline V gene are KGHDR and SFDVKD. With 7 bases removed from V and 4 bases from J, the gap between germline ends came to 10 bases.

Of note for this clone: Within the sample, other DNA sequences also encode this same CDR3. The chain has TRBV11-3 and TRBJ2-7; D perhaps matches TRBD1 (5 bases). Germline V lookup: CDR1 SGHNT, CDR2 YENEEA. The length of the CDR3 is 12 residues. The V end was cut by 2 bases, the J end by 3 bases, with 5 bases between. CDR3 coding DNA: TGTGCCAGCAGCTTAAGGGGCTACGAGCAGTACTTC. This sequence encodes CASSLRGYEQYF.

The J gene is TRBJ2-2, the V gene TRBV11-2; D may be TRBD1 (5 bases). The CDR3 runs to 16 residues. Between the trimmed V and J ends, which lost 7 bases and 0 bases, there was a span of 15 bases. Germline assignment: CDR1 SGHAT and CDR2 FQNNGV. CDR3 DNA: TGTGCCAGCATCGTGTGGGGCACCTCGAACACCGGGGAGCTGTTTTTT. It is translated as CASIVWGTSNTGELFF. The variable domain in full, completed from reference TRBV11-2 and TRBJ2-2, reads EAGVAQSPRYKIIEKRQSVAFWCNPISGHATLYWYQQILGQGPKLLIQFQNNGVVDDSQLPKDRFSAERLKGVDSTLKIQPAKLEDSAVYLCASIVWGTSNTGELFFGEGSRLTVL.

The chain employs TRBV11-3 and TRBJ1-1, with TRBD1 matching over 7 bases. Per the germline V gene, CDR1 is SGHNT and CDR2 is YENEEA. The CDR3 has 14 amino acids. V shed 2 bases, J shed 3 bases, and the junction held 3 bases outside the gene matches. The CDR3, as DNA: TGTGCCAGCAGCTTAAGGGGGCGGGACACTGAAGCTTTCTTT. This sequence encodes CASSLRGRDTEAFF.

This clone was picked up one time. This sequence joins TRBV19 and TRBJ2-7, with TRBD2 matching 9 bases. The CDR3 has 14 residues. J was trimmed by 3 bases and V by 5 bases; bases with no gene match: 5. CDR1 LNHDA and CDR2 SQIVND come from the germline V gene (reference sequence). The CDR3 spells CASSPNSGGYEQYF. The CDR3 nucleotides are TGTGCCAGTAGTCCCAATAGCGGGGGCTACGAGCAGTACTTC.

Only a few counts were recorded for this clone. This chain links TRBV28 with TRBJ1-4; 8 bases are a match to TRBD1. The CDR3 is 15 amino acids. The germline V gene encodes CDR1 MDHEN and CDR2 SYDVKM. V shed 8 bases, J shed 9 bases, and the junction held 14 bases outside the gene matches. CDR3 loop: CASSLFGDRGKKLFF. Written as DNA, the CDR3 is TGTGCCAGCTCCTTATTCGGTGACAGGGGTAAAAAACTGTTTTTT.

The rearrangement uses TRBV24-1 and TRBJ1-2, with TRBD1 matching 9 bases. The CDR3 spans 15 residues. The V segment lost 4 bases and the J segment 4 bases; nucleotides outside the gene matches: 6. Per germline, CDR1 KGHDR and CDR2 SFDVKD. The CDR3 DNA reads as TGTGCCACCAGTGAAGGGACAGGGAGAGGCTATGGCTACACCTTC. The encoded protein is CATSEGTGRGYGYTF.

This clone was picked up one time. The chain joins TRBV27 to TRBJ2-3; 8 bases line up with TRBD1. CDR1 MNHEY and CDR2 SMNVEV come from the germline V gene (reference sequence). Trimming cost V 6 bases and J 6 bases; bases outside gene matches: 20. The CDR3 extends over 18 amino acids. This CDR3 is CASRTFLSGGSRLDTQYF. DNA for the CDR3: TGTGCCAGCAGAACTTTCTTATCAGGGGGCAGTCGGTTGGATACGCAGTATTTT.

The rearrangement links TRBV5-4 to TRBJ2-6, with 7 bases fitting TRBD2. CDR1 is SGHNT, CDR2 YYREEE, per germline (reference sequence). This CDR3 comprises 17 residues. The ends lost 4 bases at V and 5 bases at J; junction bases unmatched: 12. CDR3 DNA: TGTGCCAGCAGCCTACGGGGGGTTAGTCTAAGGGCCAACGTCCTGACTTTC. It yields the protein CASSLRGVSLRANVLTF.

The genes are TRBV2 and TRBJ1-5, with 7 bases identical to TRBD1. CDR1 is SNHLY and CDR2 is FYNNEI in the germline V gene. V shed 2 bases and J 5 bases; nucleotides not matched to a gene: 6. This CDR3 is built from 15 residues. The CDR3 coding sequence is TGTGCCAGCAGTGAAAACAGGGGTGGCGATCAGCCCCAGCATTTT. Amino acid sequence: CASSENRGGDQPQHF.